This TCR beta chain comes out of a study of control samples from healthy donors and cancer patients (dated by TCRdb to about 2020). V is shortened by 7 bases, J by 4 bases, and the region joining them spans 10 bases. Via the germline V gene, CDR1 is MDHEN and CDR2 SYDVKM. Inclusive of the bounding cysteine and phenylalanine, the CDR3 is 12 residues long. The retained sequence is limited to the CDR3, 36 bases, with the frame set at the first base. About this clone: Its antigen remains undetermined. Per-base quality was not reported, and no clone a single base away is much larger than it.

Library prep was done by the immunoSEQ multiplex PCR assay. TCRdb retrieved this table from immuneACCESS and kept in-frame rearrangements only. Not all clones are present; in checked studies, unresolved V genes account for under half, and no reason is known for the remainder. In all, the sample holds roughly 98,000 clones, and more than 75% of those were seen once. Together, the top ten hold about 9.2% of the sample. Sequencing used blood. The receptor chain draws on TRBV28 and TRBJ1-1, with no confident D gene call. This TCR derives from a woman between 55 and 75 years old in good health. The CDR3 amino acid sequence is: CASTSGFTEAFF. The bases read TGTGCCAGCACGTCGGGGTTCACTGAAGCTTTCTTT.